This entry is about one TCR beta chain. This sample stems from a study of blood T cell repertoires in COVID-19. Study at large: T cells, B-cell-depleted T cells, or PBMCs supplied cDNA or gDNA.

In the original workflow: Reference gene primer amplification gave estimated nucleated cell counts. Libraries were prepared by immunoSEQ multiplex PCR; TCRdb keeps only in-frame clonotypes and omits some of them. Clonal size and the V and J genes are those of that table, whereas D and trimming came from the DNA. Of 100,000 to 150,000 clones in the sample, 65% to 85% were seen once. This CDR3 is built from 13 residues. Trimming took 2 bases from V and 3 from J, leaving 7 bases between them. The germline V gene encodes CDR1 SGHNT and CDR2 YYREEE (reference sequence). The chain couples TRBV5-4 to TRBJ2-3; maybe TRBD2 (6 bases). Sequenced input: peripheral blood. This clonotype was obtained from a woman older than 75 with acute or convalescent COVID-19. The CDR3 sequence is CASSFGGTDTQYF. The DNA of the CDR3 is TGTGCCAGCAGCTTCGGAGGGACAGATACGCAGTATTTT. The full variable domain, rest sourced from reference TRBV5-4 and TRBJ2-3, is ETGVTQSPTHLIKTRGQQVTLRCSSQSGHNTVSWYQQALGQGPQFIFQYYREEENGRGNFPPRFSGLQFPNYSSELNVNALELDDSALYLCASSFGGTDTQYFGPGTRLTVL.